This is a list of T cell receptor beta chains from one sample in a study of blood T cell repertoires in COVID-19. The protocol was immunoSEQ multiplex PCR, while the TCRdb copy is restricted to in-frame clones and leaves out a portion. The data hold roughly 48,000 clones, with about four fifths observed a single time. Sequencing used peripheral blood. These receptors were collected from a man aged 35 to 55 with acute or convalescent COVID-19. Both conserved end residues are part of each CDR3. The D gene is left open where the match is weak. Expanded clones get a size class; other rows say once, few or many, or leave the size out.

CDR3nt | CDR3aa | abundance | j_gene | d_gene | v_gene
TGTGCCATCAGTTACCGGGACAGGGCCGAAGCTTTCTTT | CAISYRDRAEAFF | . | TRBJ1-1 | TRBD1 | TRBV10-3
TGCGCCAGCAGCTTGGGGGACACACAAGATACGCAGTATTTT | CASSLGDTQDTQYF | . | TRBJ2-3 | . | TRBV5-1
TGTGCCAGTAGTATAGTAACCGGCTATGGCTACACCTTC | CASSIVTGYGYTF | once | TRBJ1-2 | . | TRBV19
TGCGCCAGCAGCTGGGGCCTAGCGGGGTACTCCTATGAGCAGTTCTTC | CASSWGLAGYSYEQFF | once | TRBJ2-1 | TRBD2 | TRBV5-1
TGCGCCAGCAGCGCCGCGAAGGCTAGCGGGGGGGCAGGAGAGACCCAGTACTTC | CASSAAKASGGAGETQYF | . | TRBJ2-5 | TRBD2 | TRBV5-1
TGTGCCAGCAGCTTGGGGACTAGCGGGGCCACAGATACGCAGTATTTT | CASSLGTSGATDTQYF | . | TRBJ2-3 | TRBD2 | TRBV7-3
TGTGCCAGCAGCCCCGAGGGTGTCACCATATATTTT | CASSPEGVTIYF | . | TRBJ1-3 | . | TRBV5-5
TGTGCCAGCAGGGAGACGGGGAATGAGCAGTTCTTC | CASRETGNEQFF | once | TRBJ2-1 | . | TRBV2
TGTGCCACCAGCAGAACTACAACAGGTTCCTACGAGCAGTACTTC | CATSRTTTGSYEQYF | . | TRBJ2-7 | . | TRBV15
TGCGCCAGCAGCAGGACTAGCTCGAACGATGAGCAGTTCTTC | CASSRTSSNDEQFF | . | TRBJ2-1 | TRBD2 | TRBV5-1
TGTGCCAGCGCTGTTGCGGTTAGGACAGATACGCAGTATTTT | CASAVAVRTDTQYF | once | TRBJ2-3 | . | TRBV7-2
TGCGCCAGCAGCTCGAACCCCGGGACAGTCCGCGAGCAGTACTTC | CASSSNPGTVREQYF | few | TRBJ2-7 | TRBD1 | TRBV5-1
TGTGCCAGCAGCCCTCCGGACAACTCTGGAAACACCATATATTTT | CASSPPDNSGNTIYF | once | TRBJ1-3 | . | TRBV7-9
TGTGCCAGTAGTAACAGGGCTATCGCAGATACGCAGTATTTT | CASSNRAIADTQYF | . | TRBJ2-3 | . | TRBV19
TGTGCCAGCAGCTCCCTGGGTAGCGGGGGGCATGAGCAGTTCTTC | CASSSLGSGGHEQFF | . | TRBJ2-1 | TRBD2 | TRBV14
TGTGCCAGCACCCAAGGGGGGGGTACTTATCAGCCCCAGCATTTT | CASTQGGGTYQPQHF | . | TRBJ1-5 | . | TRBV28
TGCGCCAGCAGCACAGGACCTCAAGAGACCCAGTACTTC | CASSTGPQETQYF | . | TRBJ2-5 | . | TRBV5-1
TGTGCCAGCAGCTTGGCCTATGAGACAGATACGCAGTATTTT | CASSLAYETDTQYF | . | TRBJ2-3 | . | TRBV5-4
TGTGCCAGCAGTGAAAGAACGGGGACAGTCACTAACTATGGCTACACCTTC | CASSERTGTVTNYGYTF | . | TRBJ1-2 | TRBD1 | TRBV6-1
TGTGCCAGCAGCCCGGATCACAGTGTTAGTGAGCAGTTCTTC | CASSPDHSVSEQFF | . | TRBJ2-1 | . | TRBV3-1/TRBV3-2
TGTGCCAGCAGGAGGTATGCTGGTGAAGCTTTCTTT | CASRRYAGEAFF | . | TRBJ1-1 | . | TRBV2
TGTGCCAGCAGCCATGCGACAGGGGGCGAAAACATTCAGTACTTC | CASSHATGGENIQYF | . | TRBJ2-4 | TRBD1 | TRBV5-4
TGTGCCAGCAGCAACGCAGGTGCTGCGGGGGAGCTCACCGGGGAGCTGTTTTTT | CASSNAGAAGELTGELFF | few | TRBJ2-2 | TRBD2 | TRBV5-6
TGTGCCAGCAGCTTTTGGACTAGTCTTCACGAGCAGTACTTC | CASSFWTSLHEQYF | once | TRBJ2-7 | TRBD2 | TRBV5-6